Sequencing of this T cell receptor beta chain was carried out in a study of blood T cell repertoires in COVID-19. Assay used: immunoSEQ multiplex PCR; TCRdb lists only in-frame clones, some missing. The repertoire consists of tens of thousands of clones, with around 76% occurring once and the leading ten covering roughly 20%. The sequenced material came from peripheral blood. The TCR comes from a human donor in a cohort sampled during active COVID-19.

CDR3 protein: CASSLEPPDTQYF. The CDR3 nucleotides read TGTGCCAGCAGCTTGGAGCCCCCAGATACGCAGTATTTT. The chain uses TRBV5-5 and TRBJ2-3; D remains ambiguous. Deletions cut 0 bases from V and 4 bases from J, with 6 bases between. Looked up from germline, CDR1 is SGHKS and CDR2 is YYEKEE (reference sequence). The CDR3 consists of 13 residues.